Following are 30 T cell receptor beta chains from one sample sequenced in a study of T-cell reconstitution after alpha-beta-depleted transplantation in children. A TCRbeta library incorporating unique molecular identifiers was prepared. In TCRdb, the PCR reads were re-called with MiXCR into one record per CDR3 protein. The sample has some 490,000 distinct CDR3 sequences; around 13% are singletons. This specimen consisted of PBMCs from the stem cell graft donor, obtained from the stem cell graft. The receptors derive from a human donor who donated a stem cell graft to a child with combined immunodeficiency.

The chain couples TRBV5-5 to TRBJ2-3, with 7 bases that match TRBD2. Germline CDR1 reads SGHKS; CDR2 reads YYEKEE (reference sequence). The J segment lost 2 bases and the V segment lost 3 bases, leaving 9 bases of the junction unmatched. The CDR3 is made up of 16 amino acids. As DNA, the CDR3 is TGTGCCAGCAGCTATACCCTAGCGGAGGACACAGATACGCAGTATTTT. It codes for CASSYTLAEDTDTQYF.

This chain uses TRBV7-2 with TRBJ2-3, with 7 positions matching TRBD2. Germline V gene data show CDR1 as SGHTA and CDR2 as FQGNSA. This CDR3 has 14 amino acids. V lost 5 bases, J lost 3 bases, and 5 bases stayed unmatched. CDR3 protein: CASSASSGTDTQYF. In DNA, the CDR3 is TGTGCCAGCAGCGCGTCTAGCGGAACAGATACGCAGTATTTT.

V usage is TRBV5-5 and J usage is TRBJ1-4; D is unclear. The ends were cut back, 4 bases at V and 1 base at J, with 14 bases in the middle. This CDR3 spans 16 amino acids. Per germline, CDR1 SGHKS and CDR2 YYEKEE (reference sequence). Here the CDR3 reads CASSTYVSGTNEKLFF. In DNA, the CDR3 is TGTGCCAGCAGCACCTACGTTAGTGGAACTAATGAAAAACTGTTTTTT. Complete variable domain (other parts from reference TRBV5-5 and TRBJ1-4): DAGVTQSPTHLIKTRGQQVTLRCSPISGHKSVSWYQQVLGQGPQFIFQYYEKEERGRGNFPDRFSARQFPNYSSELNVNALLLGDSALYLCASSTYVSGTNEKLFFGSGTQLSVL.

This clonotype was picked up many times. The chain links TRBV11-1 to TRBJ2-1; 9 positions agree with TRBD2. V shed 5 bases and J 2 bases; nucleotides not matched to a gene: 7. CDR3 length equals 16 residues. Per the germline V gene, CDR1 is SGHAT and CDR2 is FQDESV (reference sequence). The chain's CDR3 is CASSPERGATYNEQFF. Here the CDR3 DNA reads TGTGCCAGCAGCCCGGAGCGGGGGGCCACCTACAATGAGCAGTTCTTC.

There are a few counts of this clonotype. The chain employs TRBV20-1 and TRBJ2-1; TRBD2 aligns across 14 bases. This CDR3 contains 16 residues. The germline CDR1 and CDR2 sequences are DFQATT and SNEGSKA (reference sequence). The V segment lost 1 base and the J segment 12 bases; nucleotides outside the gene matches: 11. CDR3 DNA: TGCAGTGCTAGAGGAGGGACTAGCGGGAGCTCTTGGGGGCAGTTCTTC. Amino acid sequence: CSARGGTSGSSWGQFF.

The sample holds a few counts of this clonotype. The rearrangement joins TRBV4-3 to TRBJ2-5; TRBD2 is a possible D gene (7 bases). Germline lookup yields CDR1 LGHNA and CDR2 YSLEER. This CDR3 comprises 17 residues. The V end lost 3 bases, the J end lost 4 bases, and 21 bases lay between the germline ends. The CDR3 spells CASSQGEGGRASETQYF. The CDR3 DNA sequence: TGCGCCAGCAGCCAGGGGGAAGGGGGGAGGGCCTCAGAGACCCAGTACTTC.

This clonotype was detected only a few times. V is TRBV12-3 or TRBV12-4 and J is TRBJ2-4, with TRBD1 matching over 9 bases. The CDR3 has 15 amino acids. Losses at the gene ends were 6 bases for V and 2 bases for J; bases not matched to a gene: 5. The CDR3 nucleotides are TGTGCCAGCAGGCGGACAGGGGATCCCAAAAACATTCAGTACTTC. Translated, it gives CASRRTGDPKNIQYF.

The CDR3 loop is CASSKGPLSGVTEAFF. The CDR3 DNA is TGTGCCAGCAGCAAAGGGCCCCTATCAGGGGTCACTGAAGCTTTCTTT. The J gene is TRBJ1-1, the V gene TRBV21-1; TRBD1 was called by the table and not checked on the DNA. TRBV21-1 is a pseudogene. There are 16 residues in the CDR3.

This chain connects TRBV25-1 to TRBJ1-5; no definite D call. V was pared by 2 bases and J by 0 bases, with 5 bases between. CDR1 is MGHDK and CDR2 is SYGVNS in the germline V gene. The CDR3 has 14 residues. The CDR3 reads CASSEGVSNQPQHF. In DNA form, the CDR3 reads TGTGCCAGCAGTGAAGGGGTTAGCAATCAGCCCCAGCATTTT.

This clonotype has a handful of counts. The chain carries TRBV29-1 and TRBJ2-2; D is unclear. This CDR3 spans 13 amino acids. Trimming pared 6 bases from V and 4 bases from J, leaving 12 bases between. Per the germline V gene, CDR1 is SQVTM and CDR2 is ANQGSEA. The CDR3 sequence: CSVLTEFTGELFF. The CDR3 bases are TGCAGCGTGTTAACAGAGTTCACCGGGGAGCTGTTTTTT.

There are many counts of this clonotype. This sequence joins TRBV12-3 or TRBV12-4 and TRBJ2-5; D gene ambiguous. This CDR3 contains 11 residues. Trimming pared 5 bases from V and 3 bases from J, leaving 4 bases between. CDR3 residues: CASSVEETQYF. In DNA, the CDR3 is TGTGCCAGCAGTGTCGAAGAGACCCAGTACTTC.

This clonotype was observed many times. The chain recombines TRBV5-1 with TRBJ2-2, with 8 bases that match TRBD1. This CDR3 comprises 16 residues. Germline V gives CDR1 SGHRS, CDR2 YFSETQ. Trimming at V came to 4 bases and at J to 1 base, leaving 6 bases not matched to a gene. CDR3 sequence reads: CASSPTGTGNTGELFF. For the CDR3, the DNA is TGCGCCAGCAGCCCCACCGGGACAGGGAACACCGGGGAGCTGTTTTTT.

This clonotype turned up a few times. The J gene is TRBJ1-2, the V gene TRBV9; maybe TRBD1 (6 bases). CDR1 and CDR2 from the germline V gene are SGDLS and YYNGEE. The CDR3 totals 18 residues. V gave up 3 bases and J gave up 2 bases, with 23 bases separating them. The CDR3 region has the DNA TGTGCCAGCAGCGCGGGGATACCGGGACAACCCTCGAACTATGGCTACACCTTC. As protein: CASSAGIPGQPSNYGYTF.

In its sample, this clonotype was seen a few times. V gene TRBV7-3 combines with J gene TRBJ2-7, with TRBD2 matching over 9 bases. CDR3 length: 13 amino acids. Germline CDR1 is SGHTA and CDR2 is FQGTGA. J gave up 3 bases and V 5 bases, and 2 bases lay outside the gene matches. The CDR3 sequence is CASSPTSGYEQYF. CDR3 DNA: TGTGCCAGCAGCCCGACTAGCGGCTACGAGCAGTACTTC.

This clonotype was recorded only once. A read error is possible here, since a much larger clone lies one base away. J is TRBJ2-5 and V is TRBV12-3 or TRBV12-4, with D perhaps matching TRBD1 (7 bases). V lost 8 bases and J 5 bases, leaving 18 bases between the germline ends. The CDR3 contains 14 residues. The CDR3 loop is CASGSPSGGETQYF. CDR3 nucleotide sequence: TGTGCCAGCGGTTCCCCGTCAGGGGGGGAGACCCAGTACTTC.

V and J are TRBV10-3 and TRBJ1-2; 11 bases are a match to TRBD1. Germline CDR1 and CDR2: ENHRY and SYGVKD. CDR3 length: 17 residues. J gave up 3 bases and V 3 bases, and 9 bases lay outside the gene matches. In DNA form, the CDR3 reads TGTGCCATCAGTGATTCCCGGGACAGGGGGAGTGACTATGGCTACACCTTC. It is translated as CAISDSRDRGSDYGYTF.

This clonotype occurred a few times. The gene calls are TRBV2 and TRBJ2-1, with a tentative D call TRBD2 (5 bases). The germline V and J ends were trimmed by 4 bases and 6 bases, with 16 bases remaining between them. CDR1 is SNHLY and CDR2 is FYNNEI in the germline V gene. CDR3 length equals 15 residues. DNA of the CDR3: TGTGCCAGCAGTGTATTTCGTGAGGCGGGCAATGAGCAGTTCTTC. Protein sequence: CASSVFREAGNEQFF.

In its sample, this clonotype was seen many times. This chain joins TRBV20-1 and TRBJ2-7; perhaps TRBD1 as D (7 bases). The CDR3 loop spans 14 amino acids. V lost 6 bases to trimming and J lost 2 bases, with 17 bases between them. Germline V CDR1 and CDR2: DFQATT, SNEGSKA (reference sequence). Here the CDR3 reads CSAPEAGGPYEQYF. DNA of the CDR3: TGCAGTGCCCCGGAGGCAGGGGGGCCCTACGAGCAGTACTTC.

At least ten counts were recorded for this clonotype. CDR3 coding DNA: TGTGCCAGCAAGGATCAGAGGTACGGCTACACCTTC. This sequence encodes CASKDQRYGYTF. V gene TRBV6-1 combines with J gene TRBJ1-2; D is unresolved. Germline CDR1 reads MNHNS; CDR2 reads SASEGT. CDR3 length: 12 amino acids. The V end was cut by 7 bases, the J end by 8 bases, with 14 bases between.

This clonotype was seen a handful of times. The CDR3 spells CASSIFPTGQIYEQYF. The CDR3 DNA sequence: TGTGCCAGTAGTATCTTTCCAACCGGACAGATCTACGAGCAGTACTTC. V gene TRBV19 combines with J gene TRBJ2-7, with D perhaps TRBD1 (6 bases). The CDR3 has 16 residues. V was clipped by 3 bases and J by 3 bases, with 18 bases between them. Germline lookup yields CDR1 LNHDA and CDR2 SQIVND (reference sequence).

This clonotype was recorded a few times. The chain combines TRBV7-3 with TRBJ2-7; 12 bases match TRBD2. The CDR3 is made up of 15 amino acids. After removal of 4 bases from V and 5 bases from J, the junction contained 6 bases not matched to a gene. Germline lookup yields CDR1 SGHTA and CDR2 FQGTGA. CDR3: CASSSLAGGPNEQYF. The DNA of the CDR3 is TGTGCCAGCAGCTCTCTAGCGGGAGGGCCGAACGAGCAGTACTTC.

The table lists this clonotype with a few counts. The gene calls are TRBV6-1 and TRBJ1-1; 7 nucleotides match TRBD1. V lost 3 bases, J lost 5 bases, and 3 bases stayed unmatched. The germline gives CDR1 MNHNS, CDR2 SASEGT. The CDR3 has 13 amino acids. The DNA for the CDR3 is TGTGCCAGCAGTGACCAGGGGGGGACTGAAGCTTTCTTT. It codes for CASSDQGGTEAFF.

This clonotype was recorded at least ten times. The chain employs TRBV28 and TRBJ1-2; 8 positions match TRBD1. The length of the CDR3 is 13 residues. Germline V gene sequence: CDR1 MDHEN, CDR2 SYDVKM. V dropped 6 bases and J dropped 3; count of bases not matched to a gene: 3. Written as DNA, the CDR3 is TGTGCCAGCAGGGAGACAGGGGACTATGGCTACACCTTC. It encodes CASRETGDYGYTF.

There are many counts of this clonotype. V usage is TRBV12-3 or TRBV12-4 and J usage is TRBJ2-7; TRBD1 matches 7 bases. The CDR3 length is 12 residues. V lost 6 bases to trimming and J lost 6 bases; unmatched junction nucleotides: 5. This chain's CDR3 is CASRSTGVEQYF. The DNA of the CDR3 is TGTGCCAGCAGATCAACAGGGGTCGAGCAGTACTTC.

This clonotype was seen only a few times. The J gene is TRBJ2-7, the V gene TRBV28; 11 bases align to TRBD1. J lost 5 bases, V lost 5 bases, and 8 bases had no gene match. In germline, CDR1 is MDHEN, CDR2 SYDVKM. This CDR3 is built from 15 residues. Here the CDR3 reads CASSPGTGGKNEQYF. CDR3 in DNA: TGTGCCAGCAGTCCTGGGACAGGGGGTAAGAACGAGCAGTACTTC.

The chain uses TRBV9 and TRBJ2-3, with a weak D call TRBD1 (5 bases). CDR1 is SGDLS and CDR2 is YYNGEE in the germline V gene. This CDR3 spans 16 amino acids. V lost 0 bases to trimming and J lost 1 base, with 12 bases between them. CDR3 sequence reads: CASSVEGHRGTDTQYF. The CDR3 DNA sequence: TGTGCCAGCAGCGTAGAAGGACACCGGGGCACAGATACGCAGTATTTT.

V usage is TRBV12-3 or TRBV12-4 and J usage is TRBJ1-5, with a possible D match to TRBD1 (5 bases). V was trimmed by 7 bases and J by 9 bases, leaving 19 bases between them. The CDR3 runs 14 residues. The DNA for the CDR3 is TGTGCCAGCAACGGGGCAGCCAGCGAGTGGCCCCAGCATTTT. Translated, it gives CASNGAASEWPQHF.

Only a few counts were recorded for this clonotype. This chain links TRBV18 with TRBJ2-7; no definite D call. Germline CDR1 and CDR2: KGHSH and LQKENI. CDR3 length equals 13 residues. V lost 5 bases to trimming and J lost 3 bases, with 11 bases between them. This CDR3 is CASSDSNIYEQYF. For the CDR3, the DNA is TGTGCCAGCTCAGACTCGAATATCTACGAGCAGTACTTC.

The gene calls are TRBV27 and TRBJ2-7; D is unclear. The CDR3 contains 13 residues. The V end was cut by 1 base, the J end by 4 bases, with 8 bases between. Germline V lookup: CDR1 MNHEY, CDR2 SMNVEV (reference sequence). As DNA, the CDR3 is TGTGCCAGCAGTTTATACGCACATTACGAGCAGTACTTC. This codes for CASSLYAHYEQYF.

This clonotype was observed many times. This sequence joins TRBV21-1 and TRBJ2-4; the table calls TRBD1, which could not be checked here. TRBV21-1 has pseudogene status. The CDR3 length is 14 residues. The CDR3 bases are TGTGCCACCGATTTCCCGGGACACCTAAACATTCAGTACTTC. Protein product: CATDFPGHLNIQYF.